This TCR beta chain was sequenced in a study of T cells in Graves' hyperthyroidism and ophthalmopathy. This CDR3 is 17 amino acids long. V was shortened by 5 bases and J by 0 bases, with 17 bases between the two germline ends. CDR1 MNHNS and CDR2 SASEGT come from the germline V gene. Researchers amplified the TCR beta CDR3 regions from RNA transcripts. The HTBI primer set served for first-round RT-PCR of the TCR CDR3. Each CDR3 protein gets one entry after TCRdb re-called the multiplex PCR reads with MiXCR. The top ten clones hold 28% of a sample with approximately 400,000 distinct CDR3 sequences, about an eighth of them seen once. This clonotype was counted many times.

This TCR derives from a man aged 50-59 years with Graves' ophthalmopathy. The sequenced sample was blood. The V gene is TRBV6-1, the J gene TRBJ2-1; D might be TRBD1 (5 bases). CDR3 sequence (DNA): TGTGCCAGCAGTTCTACAGGTCAAATGAGCTCCTACAATGAGCAGTTCTTC. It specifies CASSSTGQMSSYNEQFF.